The 3 T cell receptor beta chains given below trace back to one sample, sequenced in a study of beta chain features in type 1 diabetes. Overall study results and limits: Moderately but significantly shorter TCRB CDR3s were found in Type 1 diabetes patients in all four CD4+ subsets.

Reverse transcription of all isolated RNA meant that expressed TCRB transcripts were sequenced. Profiled with immunoSEQ multiplex PCR; TCRdb holds only in-frame clones, not every one. The sample holds 600,000 or so clones; more than 13% are singletons and the top ten take 0.035% to 0.04%. Their antigens remain unidentified. Sequenced: naive CD4+ T cells from blood. These TCRs come from a man between 18 and 29 years old with type 1 diabetes.

The chain's CDR3 is CASSPRDRGEQYF. CDR3 bases: TGTGCCAGCAGCCCAAGGGACCGGGGCGAGCAGTACTTC. V and J are TRBV5-4 and TRBJ2-7; D is possibly TRBD1 or TRBD2 (5 bases each). V lost 4 bases and J lost 6, with 14 bases in between. CDR3 length: 13 amino acids. Germline assignment: CDR1 SGHNT and CDR2 YYREEE (reference sequence).

This clone was seen just once. The V gene is TRBV19, the J gene TRBJ1-5; the D is unclear. V dropped 5 bases and J dropped 1 base, with 18 bases sitting between them. CDR1 LNHDA and CDR2 SQIVND come from the germline V gene (reference sequence). The CDR3 extends over 17 amino acids. The CDR3 DNA sequence: TGTGCCAGTAGTCTATGGGGTATGGTGGGGAGCAATCAGCCCCAGCATTTT. This codes for CASSLWGMVGSNQPQHF.

This clone was counted between two and nine times. The V call is TRBV7-2, the J call TRBJ2-7; D is undetermined. The ends were cut back, 0 bases at V and 6 bases at J, with 18 bases in the middle. The CDR3 contains 16 residues. Germline loops: CDR1 SGHTA, CDR2 FQGNSA. The CDR3 here is CASSLAVGRYQLEQYF. The CDR3 nucleotides are TGTGCCAGCAGCTTAGCGGTCGGCAGGTACCAACTCGAGCAGTACTTC.